This TCR beta chain was recovered during a study of cytomegalovirus exposure and HLA in healthy donors. Primers included in the PCR were 60 Vbeta and 13 Jbeta primers. In the authors' workflow: A follow-up analysis tallied about 88 million unique TCR beta chains, some 9.9 million shared. The repertoire was sequenced with immunoSEQ multiplex PCR; TCRdb's copy has only in-frame clones and lacks some. V and J calls and clone size follow that table, whereas D and trimming were derived from the DNA. This sample carries roughly 150,000 clones, 80% to 85% of them seen once, and the ten largest clones take approximately 8%. With regard to this clone: Its specificity is unknown.

Between the trimmed V and J ends, which lost 6 bases and 6 bases, there was a span of 18 bases. The CDR3 contains 15 residues. CDR1 and CDR2 from the germline V gene are MNHNY and SVGAGI (reference sequence). Broader study findings: Over 150 TCR beta chains were listed as cytomegalovirus-associated. Later work associated roughly 17,000 TCR beta sequences with HLA alleles at 0.05 false discovery rate. In a later analysis, compared with equally common non-associated chains, HLA-associated beta chains were more expanded.

The clonotype originates from a male donor in good health and CMV-seropositive. The V and J genes are TRBV6-6 and TRBJ1-5; tentative D call: TRBD1 (5 bases). Sequenced sample: PBMCs. The CDR3 nucleotides are TGTGCCAGCAGCCTAGTAGGGGTCTCGGGTCAGCCCCAGCATTTT. Its protein is CASSLVGVSGQPQHF.